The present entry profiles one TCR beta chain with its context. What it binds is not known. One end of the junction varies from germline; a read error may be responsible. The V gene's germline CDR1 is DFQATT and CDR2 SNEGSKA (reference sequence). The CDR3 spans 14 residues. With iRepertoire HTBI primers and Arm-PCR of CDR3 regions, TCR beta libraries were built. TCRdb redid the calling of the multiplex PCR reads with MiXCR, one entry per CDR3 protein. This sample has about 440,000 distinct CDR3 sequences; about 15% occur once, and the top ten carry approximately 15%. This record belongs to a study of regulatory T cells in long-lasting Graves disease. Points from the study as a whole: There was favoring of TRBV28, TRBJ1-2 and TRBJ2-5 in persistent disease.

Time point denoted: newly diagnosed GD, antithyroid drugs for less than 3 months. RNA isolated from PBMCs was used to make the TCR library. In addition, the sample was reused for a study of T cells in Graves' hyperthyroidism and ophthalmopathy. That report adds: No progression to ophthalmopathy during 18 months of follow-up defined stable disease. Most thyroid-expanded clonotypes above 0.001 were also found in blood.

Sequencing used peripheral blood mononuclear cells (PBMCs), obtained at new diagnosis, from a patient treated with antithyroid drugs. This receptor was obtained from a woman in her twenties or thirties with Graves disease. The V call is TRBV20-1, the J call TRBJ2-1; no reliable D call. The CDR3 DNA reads TGCAGTGCTAGAGATTTGGATCTCTACAATGGGCAGTTCTTC. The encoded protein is CSARDLDLYNGQFF.